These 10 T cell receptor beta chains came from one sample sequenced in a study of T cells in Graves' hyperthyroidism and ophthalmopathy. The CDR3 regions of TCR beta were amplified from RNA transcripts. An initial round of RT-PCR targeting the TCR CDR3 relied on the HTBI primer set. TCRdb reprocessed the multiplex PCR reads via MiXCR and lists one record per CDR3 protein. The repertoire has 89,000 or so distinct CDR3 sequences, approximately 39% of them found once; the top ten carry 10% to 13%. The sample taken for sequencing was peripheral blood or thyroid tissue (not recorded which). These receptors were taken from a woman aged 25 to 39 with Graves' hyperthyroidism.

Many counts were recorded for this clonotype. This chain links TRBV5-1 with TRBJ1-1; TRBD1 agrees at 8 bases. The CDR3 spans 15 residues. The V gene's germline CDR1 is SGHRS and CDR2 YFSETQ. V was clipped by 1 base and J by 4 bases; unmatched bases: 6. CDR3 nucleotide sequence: TGCGCCAGCAGCTTGATCCAGGGGGCCATCACTGAAGCTTTCTTT. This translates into CASSLIQGAITEAFF.

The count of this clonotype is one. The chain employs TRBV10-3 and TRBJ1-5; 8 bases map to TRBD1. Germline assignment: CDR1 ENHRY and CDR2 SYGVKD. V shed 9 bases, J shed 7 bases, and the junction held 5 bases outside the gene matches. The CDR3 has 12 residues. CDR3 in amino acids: CAIGQGVQPQHF. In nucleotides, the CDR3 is TGTGCCATTGGACAGGGTGTACAGCCCCAGCATTTT.

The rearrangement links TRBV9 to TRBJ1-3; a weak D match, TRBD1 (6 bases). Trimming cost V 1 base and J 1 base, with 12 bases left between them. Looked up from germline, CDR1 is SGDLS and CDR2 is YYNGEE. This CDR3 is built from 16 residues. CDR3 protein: CASSVTWGASGNTIYF. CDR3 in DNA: TGTGCCAGCAGCGTAACGTGGGGGGCGTCTGGAAACACCATATATTTT.

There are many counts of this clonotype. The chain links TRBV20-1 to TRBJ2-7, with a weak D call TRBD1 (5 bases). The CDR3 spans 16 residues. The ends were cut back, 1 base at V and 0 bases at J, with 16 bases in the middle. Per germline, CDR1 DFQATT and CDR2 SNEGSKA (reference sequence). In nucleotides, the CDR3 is TGCAGTGCTAGAGCGGTAATGGGGCGGATCTCCTACGAGCAGTACTTC. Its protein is CSARAVMGRISYEQYF.

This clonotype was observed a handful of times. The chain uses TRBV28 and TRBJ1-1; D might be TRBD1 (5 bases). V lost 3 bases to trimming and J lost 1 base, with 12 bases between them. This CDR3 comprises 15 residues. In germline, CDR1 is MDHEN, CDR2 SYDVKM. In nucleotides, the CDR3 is TGTGCCAGCAGTTTCTGGGGGGTTGGGAACACTGAAGCTTTCTTT. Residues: CASSFWGVGNTEAFF.

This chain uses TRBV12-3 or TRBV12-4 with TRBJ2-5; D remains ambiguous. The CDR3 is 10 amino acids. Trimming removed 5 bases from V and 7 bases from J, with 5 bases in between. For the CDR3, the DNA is TGTGCCAGCAGTGAATGGACCCAGTACTTC. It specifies CASSEWTQYF.

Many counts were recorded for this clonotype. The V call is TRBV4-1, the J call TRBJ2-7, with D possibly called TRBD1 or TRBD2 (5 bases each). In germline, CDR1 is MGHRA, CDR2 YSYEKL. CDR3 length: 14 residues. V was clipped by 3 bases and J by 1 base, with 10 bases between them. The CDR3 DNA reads TGCGCCAGCAGCCACGGGGCCGCGTCCTACGAGCAGTACTTC. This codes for CASSHGAASYEQYF.

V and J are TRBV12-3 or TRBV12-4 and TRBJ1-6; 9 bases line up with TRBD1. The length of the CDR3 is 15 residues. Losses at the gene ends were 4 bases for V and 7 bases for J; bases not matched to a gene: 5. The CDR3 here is CASSWPGQGNSPLHF. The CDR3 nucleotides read TGTGCCAGCAGTTGGCCGGGACAGGGCAATTCACCCCTCCACTTT.

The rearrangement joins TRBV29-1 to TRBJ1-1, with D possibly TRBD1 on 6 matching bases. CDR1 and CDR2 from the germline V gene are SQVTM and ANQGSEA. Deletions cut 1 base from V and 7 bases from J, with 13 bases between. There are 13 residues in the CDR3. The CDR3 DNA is TGCAGCGTTGAAGGGGGGCGAAGGTATGAAGCTTTCTTT. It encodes CSVEGGRRYEAFF.

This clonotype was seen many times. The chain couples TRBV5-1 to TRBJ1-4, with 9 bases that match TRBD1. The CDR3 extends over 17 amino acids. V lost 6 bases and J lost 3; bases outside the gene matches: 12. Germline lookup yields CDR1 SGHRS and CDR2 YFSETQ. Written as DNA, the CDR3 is TGCGCCAGCACCGCCGGGACAGGGATAGTAGCTAATGAAAAACTGTTTTTT. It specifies CASTAGTGIVANEKLFF. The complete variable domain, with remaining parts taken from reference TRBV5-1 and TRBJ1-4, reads KAGVTQTPRYLIKTRGQQVTLSCSPISGHRSVSWYQQTPGQGLQFLFEYFSETQRNKGNFPGRFSGRQFSNSRSEMNVSTLELGDSALYLCASTAGTGIVANEKLFFGSGTQLSVL.